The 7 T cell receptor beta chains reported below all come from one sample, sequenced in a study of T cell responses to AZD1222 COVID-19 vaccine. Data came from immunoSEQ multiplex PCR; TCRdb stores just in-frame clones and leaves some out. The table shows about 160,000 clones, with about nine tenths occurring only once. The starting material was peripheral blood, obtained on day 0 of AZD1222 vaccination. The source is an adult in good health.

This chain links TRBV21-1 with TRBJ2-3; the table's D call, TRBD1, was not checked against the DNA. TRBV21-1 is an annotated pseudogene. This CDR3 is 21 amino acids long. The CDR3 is CASSKSVPSTTHREYTDTQYF. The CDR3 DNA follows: TGTGCCAGCAGCAAGAGCGTACCTTCCACCACTCACAGGGAATACACAGATACGCAGTATTTT.

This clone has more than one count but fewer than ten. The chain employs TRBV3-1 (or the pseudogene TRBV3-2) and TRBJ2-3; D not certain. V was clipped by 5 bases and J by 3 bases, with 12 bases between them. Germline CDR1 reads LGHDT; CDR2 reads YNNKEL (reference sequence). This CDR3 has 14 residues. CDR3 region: CASSKNWKTDTQYF. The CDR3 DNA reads TGTGCCAGCAGCAAAAACTGGAAGACAGATACGCAGTATTTT.

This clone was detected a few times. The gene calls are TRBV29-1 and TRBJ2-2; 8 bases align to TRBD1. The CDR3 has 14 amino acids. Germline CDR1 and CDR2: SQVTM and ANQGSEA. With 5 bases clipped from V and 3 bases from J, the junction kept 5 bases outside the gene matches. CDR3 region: CSVSDRGDTGELFF. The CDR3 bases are TGCAGCGTTTCTGACAGGGGCGACACCGGGGAGCTGTTTTTT.

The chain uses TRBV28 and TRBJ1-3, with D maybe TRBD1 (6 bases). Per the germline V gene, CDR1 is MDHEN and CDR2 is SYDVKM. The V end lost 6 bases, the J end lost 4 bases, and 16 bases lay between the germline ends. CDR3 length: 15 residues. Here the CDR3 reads CASSHNRVTGNTIYF. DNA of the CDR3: TGTGCCAGCAGCCACAACAGGGTGACGGGAAACACCATATATTTT. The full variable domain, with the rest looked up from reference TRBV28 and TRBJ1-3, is DVKVTQSSRYLVKRTGEKVFLECVQDMDHENMFWYRQDPGLGLRLIYFSYDVKMKEKGDIPEGYSVSREKKERFSLILESASTNQTSMYLCASSHNRVTGNTIYFGEGSWLTVV.

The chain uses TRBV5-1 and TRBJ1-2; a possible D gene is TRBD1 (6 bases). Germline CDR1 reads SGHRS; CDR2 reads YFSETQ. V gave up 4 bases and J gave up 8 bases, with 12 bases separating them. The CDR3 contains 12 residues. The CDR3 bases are TGCGCCAGCAGCGACGGGACAATCGGCTACACCTTC. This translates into CASSDGTIGYTF.

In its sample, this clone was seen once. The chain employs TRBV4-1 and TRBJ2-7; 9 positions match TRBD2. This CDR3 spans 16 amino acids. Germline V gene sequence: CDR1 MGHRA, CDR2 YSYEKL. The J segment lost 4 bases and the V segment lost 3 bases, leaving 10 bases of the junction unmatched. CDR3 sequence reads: CASSQSPGREGYEQYF. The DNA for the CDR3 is TGCGCCAGCAGCCAGTCCCCTGGGCGGGAGGGTTACGAGCAGTACTTC.

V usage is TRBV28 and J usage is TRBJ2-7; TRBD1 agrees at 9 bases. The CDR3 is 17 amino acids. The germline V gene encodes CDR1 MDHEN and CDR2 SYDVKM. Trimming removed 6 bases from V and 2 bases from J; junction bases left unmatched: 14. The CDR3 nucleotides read TGTGCCAGCAGATCTGCCCTAGGGACAGGGCAGCCCTACGAGCAGTACTTC. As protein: CASRSALGTGQPYEQYF.